The present TCR beta chain was sequenced within a study of T cell responses to AZD1222 COVID-19 vaccine. Study conclusions and caveats: Repertoire collection took place solely once the T cell response had peaked. At baseline, just five or six AZD1222 recipients tested seropositive. In a largely white British group with more females than males, clonal diversity was possibly underestimated.

Assay: immunoSEQ multiplex PCR; the TCRdb copy retains only in-frame clones and omits some. The sample shows 110,000 or so clones, over 75% of them seen only once. This clone was found once. Its antigen is unknown. The sequence was collected from an adult who received the AZD1222 COVID-19 vaccine. The sequenced sample was peripheral blood, obtained 28 days after the second AZD1222 dose.

The CDR3, as DNA: TGTGCCTGGAGTACACAAACAGGGAGGGACACTGAAGCTTTCTTT. It translates to CAWSTQTGRDTEAFF. V is TRBV30 and J is TRBJ1-1; weak D call: TRBD1 (6 bases). V lost 2 bases to trimming and J lost 3 bases, with 16 bases between them. The length of the CDR3 is 15 residues. Per germline, CDR1 GTSNPN and CDR2 SVGIG (reference sequence).